This is a list of T cell receptor beta chains from one sample in a study of T-cell memory formation after mild COVID-19. TCRdb fed the 5' RACE reads into MiXCR, producing one record per CDR3 protein. This repertoire shows hundreds of thousands of distinct CDR3 sequences, roughly 21% found once; its top ten account for under 15%. The sequencing sample was made of PBMCs or a T cell subset sorted from them (not recorded which). These receptors all come from an adult woman who had mild COVID-19 (a few samples of this study predate the infection). Cell type and time point are not known. Both conserved end residues are part of each CDR3. D genes are given only for firm matches. Size is omitted from some rows. Given values are once, few, many or a class for expanded clones.

j_gene | abundance | d_gene | v_gene | CDR3aa | CDR3nt
TRBJ2-2 | . | . | TRBV11-2 | CASSLVLGSGTGELFF | TGTGCCAGCAGCTTAGTGTTGGGAAGCGGCACCGGGGAGCTGTTTTTT
TRBJ1-2 | . | . | TRBV24-1 | CATRSTDSYGYTF | TGTGCCACCAGGTCAACCGACAGCTATGGCTACACCTTC
TRBJ2-1 | few | TRBD2 | TRBV23-1 | CASSPRLAGGFSYNEQFF | TGCGCCAGCAGTCCGAGACTAGCGGGGGGGTTCTCCTACAATGAGCAGTTCTTC
TRBJ2-1 | few | TRBD2 | TRBV11-1 | CASSARGTSGFYNEQFF | TGTGCCAGCAGCGCCCGTGGCACTAGCGGATTCTACAATGAGCAGTTCTTC
TRBJ2-7 | . | TRBD2 | TRBV12-3/TRBV12-4 | CASSFGLAGVEQYF | TGTGCCAGCAGTTTTGGACTAGCGGGAGTCGAGCAGTACTTC
TRBJ2-1 | few | TRBD2 | TRBV29-1 | CSVDTSGWGEQFF | TGCAGCGTTGACACTAGCGGTTGGGGTGAGCAGTTCTTC
TRBJ2-4 | few | . | TRBV6-5 | CASSPNVAKNIQYF | TGTGCCAGCAGCCCCAACGTAGCCAAAAACATTCAGTACTTC
TRBJ2-1 | few | TRBD2 | TRBV6-2/TRBV6-3 | CASSYPPTSGRSNEQFF | TGTGCCAGCAGTTACCCCCCGACTAGCGGGAGATCCAATGAGCAGTTCTTC
TRBJ1-2 | . | . | TRBV5-1 | CASSFGATPGYGYTF | TGCGCCAGCAGCTTCGGGGCTACCCCTGGATATGGCTACACCTTC
TRBJ2-2 | . | . | TRBV10-3 | CAISESTARTGELFF | TGTGCCATCAGTGAGTCAACAGCCCGAACCGGGGAGCTGTTTTTT
TRBJ2-5 | few | . | TRBV29-1 | CSVDGQVETQYF | TGCAGCGTTGATGGGCAGGTAGAGACCCAGTACTTC
TRBJ2-7 | . | TRBD1 | TRBV19 | CASSTTTGTGIYEQYF | TGTGCCAGTAGTACCACAACCGGGACAGGGATTTACGAGCAGTACTTC
TRBJ2-5 | . | . | TRBV4-2 | CASSRTREETQYF | TGTGCCAGCAGCCGAACTAGGGAAGAGACCCAGTACTTC
TRBJ2-2 | . | . | TRBV7-8 | CASSPNGQNTGELFF | TGTGCCAGCAGCCCTAACGGACAGAACACCGGGGAGCTGTTTTTT
TRBJ1-1 | few | . | TRBV5-1 | CASSWVESASKNTEAFF | TGCGCCAGCAGCTGGGTAGAGTCAGCCTCCAAGAACACTGAAGCTTTCTTT
TRBJ1-2 | . | . | TRBV6-1 | CASRIQGGGYTF | TGTGCCAGCAGGATACAGGGCGGCGGCTACACCTTC
TRBJ2-7 | . | . | TRBV7-9 | CASRSAQGYEQYF | TGTGCCAGCCGCTCCGCGCAGGGGTACGAGCAGTACTTC
TRBJ1-5 | few | . | TRBV3-1 | CASSRGGKEQPQHF | TGTGCCAGCAGCAGGGGGGGGAAAGAGCAGCCCCAGCATTTT
TRBJ2-7 | . | . | TRBV27 | CASRAGPYEQYF | TGTGCCAGCCGGGCAGGGCCCTACGAGCAGTACTTC
TRBJ2-7 | . | . | TRBV12-3/TRBV12-4 | CASSFDESYEQYF | TGTGCCAGCAGTTTCGATGAGAGCTACGAGCAGTACTTC
TRBJ2-7 | many | . | TRBV5-1 | CASSVGANSYEQYF | TGCGCCAGCAGCGTCGGGGCTAACTCCTACGAGCAGTACTTC
TRBJ2-7 | many | TRBD1 | TRBV5-6 | CASSLGRRTGSYEQYF | TGTGCCAGCAGCTTGGGGCGGAGGACAGGGTCCTACGAGCAGTACTTC
TRBJ2-3 | . | . | TRBV11-2 | CASSYTLADTQYF | TGTGCCAGCAGCTACACATTGGCAGATACGCAGTATTTT
TRBJ2-1 | few | . | TRBV7-9 | CASSYRDTHEQFF | TGTGCCAGCAGCTACCGGGACACCCATGAGCAGTTCTTC
TRBJ2-7 | . | . | TRBV6-5 | CASSYGSSDRLKIF | TGTGCCAGCAGTTACGGATCCTCGGACCGCCTGAAAATCTTC
TRBJ2-6 | . | . | TRBV6-5 | CASSYSRIPASGANVLTF | TGTGCCAGCAGTTACTCCCGGATCCCCGCCTCTGGGGCCAACGTCCTGACTTTC
TRBJ2-1 | few | . | TRBV7-9 | CASSLNSRGHNEQFF | TGTGCCAGCAGCTTAAATTCTCGCGGCCACAATGAGCAGTTCTTC
TRBJ2-2 | few | TRBD1 | TRBV7-3 | CASSNWDRGSGELFF | TGTGCCAGCAGCAACTGGGACAGGGGATCCGGGGAGCTGTTTTTT
TRBJ2-1 | . | . | TRBV4-3 | CASSQDQGPQQFF | TGCGCCAGCAGCCAAGATCAGGGACCTCAGCAGTTCTTC
TRBJ2-1 | . | TRBD2 | TRBV19 | CASSPRTSGSNNEQFF | TGTGCCAGTAGTCCCCGGACTAGCGGGAGCAACAATGAGCAGTTCTTC
TRBJ2-3 | . | . | TRBV11-2 | CASSLTSWGASTDTQYF | TGTGCCAGCAGCCTCACCTCCTGGGGCGCTAGCACAGATACGCAGTATTTT
TRBJ2-7 | . | TRBD1 | TRBV6-2/TRBV6-3 | CASMVRGRYEQYF | TGTGCCAGCATGGTGAGGGGGCGGTACGAGCAGTACTTC
TRBJ2-7 | few | TRBD1 | TRBV15 | CATSRDRATYEQYF | TGTGCCACCAGCCGGGACAGGGCGACCTACGAGCAGTACTTC
TRBJ1-1 | . | . | TRBV7-3 | CASSPHLNTEAFF | TGTGCCAGCAGCCCCCATCTGAACACTGAAGCTTTCTTT
TRBJ2-7 | few | TRBD2 | TRBV19 | CASSPSPPLAGGLPYEQYF | TGTGCCAGTAGTCCGAGCCCCCCCCTAGCGGGAGGCCTTCCCTACGAGCAGTACTTC
TRBJ2-7 | . | TRBD2 | TRBV7-9 | CASSRDGTRDEQYF | TGTGCCAGCAGCCGAGACGGGACTAGAGACGAGCAGTACTTC
TRBJ2-5 | . | . | TRBV12-3/TRBV12-4 | CASRPRTVGETQYF | TGTGCCAGCAGACCCCGGACAGTGGGAGAGACCCAGTACTTC
TRBJ2-7 | few | TRBD2 | TRBV5-5 | CASSPESGREEQYF | TGTGCCAGCAGCCCGGAGAGCGGGAGGGAGGAGCAGTACTTC
TRBJ2-2 | . | . | TRBV7-9 | CASIAWGRTGELFF | TGTGCCAGCATTGCCTGGGGACGCACCGGGGAGCTGTTTTTT
TRBJ2-7 | few | . | TRBV2 | CASRRDTSSEQYF | TGTGCCAGCAGGAGGGACACCTCTTCGGAGCAGTACTTC
TRBJ2-7 | . | . | TRBV6-5 | CASSYSNAERGYEQYF | TGTGCCAGCAGTTACTCAAATGCGGAGAGGGGGTACGAGCAGTACTTC
TRBJ2-7 | few | TRBD1 | TRBV5-1 | CASSWGQGLSYEQYF | TGCGCCAGCAGCTGGGGACAGGGGCTTTCCTACGAGCAGTACTTC
TRBJ2-7 | few | . | TRBV6-2/TRBV6-3 | CASSAGNPSSEQYF | TGTGCCAGTTCTGCGGGGAATCCCTCAAGCGAGCAGTACTTC
TRBJ1-5 | many | TRBD1 | TRBV7-9 | CASSQQGSNQPQHF | TGTGCCAGCAGCCAACAGGGGAGCAATCAGCCCCAGCATTTT
TRBJ2-3 | many | . | TRBV7-6 | CASRSSSTDTQYF | TGTGCCAGCAGATCATCTAGCACAGATACGCAGTATTTT
TRBJ1-5 | . | . | TRBV19 | CATSPLDSYLRLSNQPQHF | TGTGCCACATCCCCGTTGGACAGCTATCTTCGGCTTAGCAATCAGCCCCAGCATTTT
TRBJ2-5 | many | TRBD1 | TRBV7-6 | CASSPGTGLTETQYF | TGTGCCAGCAGCCCCGGGACAGGGCTTACGGAGACCCAGTACTTC
TRBJ1-2 | . | TRBD1 | TRBV19 | CASSIRATDRAFYGYTF | TGTGCCAGTAGTATAAGAGCCACCGACAGGGCCTTTTATGGCTACACCTTC
TRBJ2-3 | few | TRBD1 | TRBV12-3/TRBV12-4 | CASKWGTGDFSTDTQYF | TGTGCCAGCAAATGGGGGACAGGAGACTTTAGCACAGATACGCAGTATTTT
TRBJ2-2 | . | . | TRBV5-6 | CASSLGRKTGELFF | TGTGCCAGCAGCTTGGGTCGGAAAACCGGGGAGCTGTTTTTT
TRBJ2-1 | . | . | TRBV9 | CASSALPNEQFF | TGTGCCAGCAGCGCCCTCCCCAACGAGCAGTTCTTC